This T cell receptor beta chain emerged from a study of blood T cell repertoires in COVID-19. Study background: Acute-phase and convalescent COVID-19 samples originated in the United States, Italy and Spain. PBMCs, B-cell-depleted T cells, or T cells provided the cDNA or gDNA that made up the material.

The CDR3 is 12 residues long. J gave up 12 bases and V 5 bases, and 10 bases lay outside the gene matches. Germline assignment: CDR1 SGHTA and CDR2 FQGNSA. Patients at the Seattle site were enrolled during active infection and followed longitudinally. Per the original data handling: Cell counts per sample came from amplifying reference gene primers. Data came from immunoSEQ multiplex PCR; TCRdb stores just in-frame clones and leaves some out. The V and J calls and clone size are taken from that table; D and trimming were inferred from the DNA. The sample includes around 260,000 clones, about 85% of them seen just once.

The genes are TRBV7-2 and TRBJ2-7; 7 bases are shared with TRBD1. This TCR was recovered from a human donor with COVID-19, enrolled during active disease. The donor label of this sample is uncertain. The sequenced material came from peripheral blood. As DNA, the CDR3 is TGTGCCAGCAGCCCACCATGGGACAGACCGTACTTC. Its translation: CASSPPWDRPYF.